This T cell receptor (beta chain) was retrieved from a study of shared clonotypes between healthy human individuals (dated by TCRdb to 2018 to 2020). About the full investigation: The cohort included a few men and two women between 18 and 49 years of age. The study deeply sequenced blood TCR repertoires of about five healthy adults to estimate repertoire size and the extent of clonotype sharing between individuals. To increase sequencing depth and limit assay-specific biases, different laboratories used diverse techniques to prepare libraries and sequence TCR repertoires. Per donor, leukapheresis produced somewhere between about 0.94 and 10 billion PBMCs.

Broader findings and caveats from the paper: Pairwise subsampling indicated that sequencing depth was expected to affect the degree of clonotype sharing among donors. The small number of donors limited the genetic and exposure-history diversity represented. Sampling was restricted to blood, and TCR repertoires in tissues likely differ from the TCR repertoires found in blood.

TCR CDR3 regions were amplified from genomic DNA by multiplex PCR using the deep immunoSEQ assay. For each cell subset, the extracted genomic DNA was distributed evenly across all wells of several immunoSEQ 96-well plates, and each plate served as one replicate. For unsorted PBMC, each replicate PCR was loaded with about 300 ng genomic DNA, equivalent to 25,000 to 35,000 T cell genomes. Unsorted PBMC genomic DNA was sequenced across ten immunoSEQ deep assay plates. Purified libraries were quantified with a Qubit 3.0 fluorometer, sized on a Bioanalyzer 2100, and re-quantified with the KAPA Library Quantification kit. Every immunoSEQ 96-well plate was sequenced on a separate single-read 150-cycle Illumina NextSeq 550 flow cell. As for the authors' bioinformatics: The immunoSEQ output contained only junctional sequences without quality scores, so filtering could not match that applied to full-length reads. To assign V/J genes and CDR3, sequences were annotated against IMGT germline references using PyIR, a Python wrapper for IgBLAST v1.9. Reads were removed for weak V/J assignments (E-value above 1e-6), missing CDR3, stop codons, out-of-frame junctions, or ambiguous translated residues. A V3J clonotype was defined by an identical inferred V gene, J gene, and CDR3 amino acid sequence. Percentage overlap between repertoires was calculated by dividing the number of shared unique clonotypes by the size of the smaller repertoire. Three approaches were used to assess repertoire richness: RTK rarefaction, the Chao1 estimator, and Recon v2.1 estimates of unobserved clonotypes. This immuneACCESS table, as held by TCRdb, lists in-frame sequences with V and J called but not all clones. Of the missing ones, under half trace to an unresolved V gene in checked studies; the others have no known cause. V and J calls and clone size are those listed in that table; D and trimming were worked out from the DNA. The sample table lists about 510,000 clones, roughly 79% of them with a count of one. The ten top clones hold 9.5% to 15% of the sample.

Healthy HIV-negative adults with no recently reported acute infections or vaccinations were included as donors. All donors were Caucasian adults living in Nashville, Tennessee, USA. For unsorted samples, roughly 86 million PBMCs were counted and genomic DNA was extracted with the QIAamp DNA Blood Mini kit. Blood was obtained by leukapheresis, after which PBMCs were separated by Ficoll-Histopaque density gradient centrifugation and cryopreserved in liquid nitrogen vapor phase. The germline V gene provides CDR1 SGDLS and CDR2 YYNGEE. The CDR3 goes from the cysteine to the phenylalanine over 12 residues. The only DNA kept is the CDR3, 36 bases in frame from the first base. Relative to germline, V is 4 bases shorter and J is 5 bases shorter, with 7 bases between their ends. This clone was seen more than once but under ten times. Which antigen it targets is not known. No clone much larger than this one lies a single base away; base qualities are absent.

This receptor was obtained from a woman aged 35 to 49 in good health. Some clones in this sample may be carry-over from other donors' samples. This sequence uses TRBV9 and TRBJ2-1; the D gene cannot be resolved reliably. Sequencing input: PBMCs. This receptor carries the CDR3 CASSRLDNEQFF. The bases are TGTGCCAGCAGCAGACTTGACAATGAGCAGTTCTTC.